The 32 T cell receptor beta chains below come from one sample, sequenced in a study of blood T cell repertoires in COVID-19 (dated by TCRdb to 2018 to 2020). The method was the immunoSEQ multiplex PCR assay. The table was pulled from immuneACCESS by TCRdb, which kept in-frame rearrangements only. Such tables lose some clones; where checked, under half of the loss comes from unresolved V genes, and the rest has no known cause. Recorded for this sample are roughly 30,000 clones; around 90% of them occurred a single time. Together, the top ten hold 9.3% of the sample. Sequencing was done on a sample of peripheral blood. These TCRs come from a human donor in a cohort sampled during active COVID-19.

This rearrangement joins TRBV30 to TRBJ1-4; weak D call: TRBD1 (5 bases). The germline CDR1 and CDR2 sequences are GTSNPN and SVGIG (reference sequence). V lost 4 bases to trimming and J lost 10 bases, with 16 bases between them. The CDR3 is 13 residues long. CDR3 residues: CAWMEGPRGKLFF. For the CDR3, the DNA is TGTGCCTGGATGGAGGGGCCTCGAGGAAAACTGTTTTTT.

V gene TRBV10-1 combines with J gene TRBJ1-4; D not certain. There are 13 residues in the CDR3. The V gene lost 7 bases and the J gene lost 5 bases, with 11 bases spanning the gap. Germline V gives CDR1 WNHNN, CDR2 SYGVQD (reference sequence). This CDR3 is CASTSGRNEKLFF. The CDR3 DNA follows: TGCGCCAGCACCTCGGGAAGGAATGAAAAACTGTTTTTT.

The DNA for the CDR3 is TGTGCCAGTAGTACCCAAACAGGGTCCACCGGGGAGCTGTTTTTT. It codes for CASSTQTGSTGELFF. J is TRBJ2-2 and V is TRBV19; TRBD1 is a possible D gene (6 bases). The germline V gene has CDR1 LNHDA and CDR2 SQIVND (reference sequence). Trimming cost V 4 bases and J 4 bases, with 13 bases left between them. CDR3 size: 15 residues.

The chain joins TRBV6-6 to TRBJ1-2, with a tentative D call TRBD1 (5 bases). Germline V lookup: CDR1 MNHNY, CDR2 SVGAGI (reference sequence). This CDR3 comprises 14 residues. With 6 bases removed from V and 8 bases from J, the gap between germline ends came to 19 bases. The CDR3 protein is CASSLGGSTEGYTF. As DNA, the CDR3 is TGTGCCAGCAGCCTCGGGGGGTCGACGGAGGGCTACACCTTC.

The chain combines TRBV27 with TRBJ1-5, with D unclear. CDR3 length: 13 residues. Germline V gives CDR1 MNHEY, CDR2 SMNVEV (reference sequence). Trimming left V 5 bases short and J 7 bases short, with 12 bases between. CDR3 coding DNA: TGTGCCAGCAGTCTGGGGAGGTTGCAGCCCCAGCATTTT. Protein sequence: CASSLGRLQPQHF.

The rearrangement joins TRBV12-3 or TRBV12-4 to TRBJ1-2; D might be TRBD1 (6 bases). The CDR3 is 13 amino acids. V was clipped by 3 bases and J by 4 bases, with 9 bases between them. The CDR3 DNA is TGTGCCAGCAGTTTCACAGGGAGCTATGGCTACACCTTC. Translation gives CASSFTGSYGYTF.

This chain links TRBV13 with TRBJ1-4, with TRBD1 identical over 11 bases. The CDR3 length is 15 residues. After removal of 5 bases from V and 8 bases from J, the junction contained 7 bases not matched to a gene. The germline V gene encodes CDR1 PRHDT and CDR2 FYEKMQ (reference sequence). DNA of the CDR3: TGTGCCAGCAGCCAAGCAGGGACAGGGGGAGAAAAACTGTTTTTT. It yields the protein CASSQAGTGGEKLFF. Looking up the rest from reference TRBV13 and TRBJ1-4 gives the full variable domain: AAGVIQSPRHLIKEKRETATLKCYPIPRHDTVYWYQQGPGQDPQFLISFYEKMQSDKGSIPDRFSAQQFSDYHSELNMSSLELGDSALYFCASSQAGTGGEKLFFGSGTQLSVL.

This chain joins TRBV18 and TRBJ1-1; 8 bases are a match to TRBD1. CDR3 size: 14 residues. Germline CDR1 KGHSH, CDR2 LQKENI. Trimming at V came to 6 bases and at J to 11 bases, leaving 14 bases not matched to a gene. CDR3 residues: CASSNQMTGETAFF. The DNA for the CDR3 is TGTGCCAGCTCTAACCAAATGACAGGGGAGACCGCTTTCTTT. Supplemented by reference TRBV18 and TRBJ1-1, the full variable domain reads NAGVMQNPRHLVRRRGQEARLRCSPMKGHSHVYWYRQLPEEGLKFMVYLQKENIIDESGMPKERFSAEFPKEGPSILRIQQVVRGDSAAYFCASSNQMTGETAFFGQGTRLTVV.

The rearrangement joins TRBV6-5 to TRBJ1-3; the match to TRBD1 covers 10 bases. Germline values: CDR1 MNHEY, CDR2 SVGAGI. CDR3 length equals 16 residues. With 3 bases clipped from V and 1 base from J, the junction kept 3 bases outside the gene matches. CDR3 nucleotides: TGTGCCAGCAGTTATGGGGGACAGGGGTCTGGAAACACCATATATTTT. It codes for CASSYGGQGSGNTIYF.

The V and J genes are TRBV11-2 and TRBJ1-1; no firm D call. CDR1 and CDR2 (germline): SGHAT, FQNNGV. Between the trimmed V and J ends, which lost 1 base and 6 bases, there was a span of 12 bases. This CDR3 is built from 14 residues. CDR3 amino acids: CASSLGRGRAEAFF. DNA of the CDR3: TGTGCCAGCAGCTTAGGCCGGGGTCGGGCTGAAGCTTTCTTT.

This clone appeared a few times. The V and J genes are TRBV5-5 and TRBJ1-4; D gene uncertain. The germline V and J ends were trimmed by 0 bases and 4 bases, with 13 bases remaining between them. The CDR3 totals 16 residues. CDR1 SGHKS and CDR2 YYEKEE come from the germline V gene (reference sequence). CDR3 residues: CASSLVAGPVNEKLFF. CDR3 DNA sequence: TGTGCCAGCAGCTTGGTGGCAGGTCCAGTTAATGAAAAACTGTTTTTT.

The genes are TRBV4-1 and TRBJ1-2; 7 bases fit TRBD1. The CDR3 runs 14 residues. Germline V gene lookup returns CDR1 MGHRA and CDR2 YSYEKL. Germline trimming cut 1 base from V and 4 bases from J; bases unmatched to any gene: 3. The CDR3 sequence: CASSQGDSTYGYTF. The CDR3 DNA reads TGCGCCAGCAGCCAAGGGGACAGTACCTATGGCTACACCTTC.

This clone was found once. V gene TRBV7-8 combines with J gene TRBJ1-1; D call uncertain. Germline V gives CDR1 SGHVS, CDR2 FQNEAQ. This CDR3 has 13 residues. V lost 6 bases to trimming and J lost 7 bases, with 15 bases between them. The CDR3 is CASSRQFSLEAFF. In DNA form, the CDR3 reads TGTGCCAGCAGTCGTCAGTTTTCCCTTGAAGCTTTCTTT.

The V call is TRBV2, the J call TRBJ1-2; 7 nucleotides align to TRBD1. Per the germline V gene, CDR1 is SNHLY and CDR2 is FYNNEI. With V trimmed by 6 bases and J by 8 bases, 12 bases remained unmatched. The CDR3 runs 14 residues. The chain's CDR3 is CASREGQPTGGYTF. The CDR3, as DNA: TGTGCCAGCAGGGAGGGACAGCCGACCGGCGGCTACACCTTC.

CDR3 sequence reads: CASSIRDTQYF. The DNA of the CDR3 is TGTGCCAGTAGTATACGAGATACGCAGTATTTT. The chain uses TRBV19 and TRBJ2-3; no definite D call. Trimming took 2 bases from V and 5 from J, leaving 2 bases between them. Germline V gives CDR1 LNHDA, CDR2 SQIVND (reference sequence). The CDR3 is 11 amino acids.

This clone was seen a few times. The chain links TRBV6-5 to TRBJ1-5, with a weak D call TRBD1 (6 bases). The CDR3 loop spans 13 amino acids. Germline CDR1 MNHEY, CDR2 SVGAGI. The germline V and J ends were trimmed by 6 bases and 6 bases, with 12 bases remaining between them. CDR3 sequence: CASRGQSGQPQHF. The CDR3 DNA reads TGTGCCAGCAGAGGACAGAGCGGTCAGCCCCAGCATTTT.

The chain combines TRBV7-9 with TRBJ2-7; 9 bases are shared with TRBD1. V lost 5 bases to trimming and J lost 1 base; unmatched junction nucleotides: 3. Per germline, CDR1 SEHNR and CDR2 FQNEAQ (reference sequence). This CDR3 is built from 14 residues. CDR3 DNA sequence: TGTGCCAGCAGCCGGGACAGGGTATCCTACGAGCAGTACTTC. This gives the protein CASSRDRVSYEQYF.

The chain is built from TRBV24-1 and TRBJ2-1, with 10 positions matching TRBD1. V was pared by 4 bases and J by 1 base, with 9 bases of the junction left unmatched. The CDR3 sequence is 18 residues long. Looked up from germline, CDR1 is KGHDR and CDR2 is SFDVKD. CDR3 DNA: TGTGCCACCAGTGACCACTCCGGGACAGGGGATTCCTACAATGAGCAGTTCTTC. Protein product: CATSDHSGTGDSYNEQFF.

V and J are TRBV5-1 and TRBJ1-1, with D possibly TRBD1 on 6 matching bases. The V gene's germline CDR1 is SGHRS and CDR2 YFSETQ. CDR3 length: 14 residues. The V and J ends lost 4 bases and 3 bases respectively, with 13 bases between them. CDR3 protein: CASSLGDTHTEAFF. In DNA form, the CDR3 reads TGCGCCAGCAGCCTTGGGGACACTCACACTGAAGCTTTCTTT. Using reference TRBV5-1 and TRBJ1-1 for the parts outside the CDR3, the full variable domain is KAGVTQTPRYLIKTRGQQVTLSCSPISGHRSVSWYQQTPGQGLQFLFEYFSETQRNKGNFPGRFSGRQFSNSRSEMNVSTLELGDSALYLCASSLGDTHTEAFFGQGTRLTVV.

This rearrangement joins TRBV5-1 to TRBJ2-7; D might be TRBD1 (6 bases). The germline CDR1 and CDR2 sequences are SGHRS and YFSETQ. Trimming left V 4 bases short and J 11 bases short, with 25 bases between. This CDR3 comprises 15 residues. The DNA for the CDR3 is TGCGCCAGCAGCCCCGGCAGGGGCGGTGGCATCTCCGAGTACTTC. It is translated as CASSPGRGGGISEYF.

To note about this clone: Mismatch with germline at one junction end may stem from a read error. This sequence joins TRBV6-1 and TRBJ1-5; 10 nucleotides agree with TRBD1. In germline, CDR1 is MNHNS, CDR2 SASEGT. The CDR3 contains 15 residues. DNA of the CDR3: TGTGCCAGCACTGAACTGGACAGGGGGAATCAGCCCCAGCATTTT. Protein sequence: CASTELDRGNQPQHF.

The V call is TRBV19, the J call TRBJ1-1; D not certain. There are 11 residues in the CDR3. With 7 bases removed from V and 0 bases from J, the gap between germline ends came to 3 bases. CDR1 LNHDA and CDR2 SQIVND come from the germline V gene (reference sequence). CDR3: CASTLNTEAFF. The DNA for the CDR3 is TGTGCCAGTACTCTGAACACTGAAGCTTTCTTT.

The CDR3: CASSLGGGSTEAFF. As DNA, the CDR3 is TGCGCCAGCAGCTTGGGGGGAGGAAGCACTGAAGCTTTCTTT. V gene TRBV5-1 combines with J gene TRBJ1-1; D gene ambiguous. Germline-derived CDR1 and CDR2 are SGHRS and YFSETQ. The CDR3 spans 14 residues. Trimming shortened V by 0 bases and J by 4 bases, and 10 bases separated the two germline ends.

The chain employs TRBV7-6 and TRBJ1-3; unclear D gene. CDR1 is SGHVS and CDR2 is FNYEAQ in the germline V gene. With 0 bases removed from V and 4 bases from J, the gap between germline ends came to 10 bases. This CDR3 has 15 amino acids. As DNA, the CDR3 is TGTGCCAGCAGCTTAGCGCTTTCACACGGAAACACCATATATTTT. The encoded protein is CASSLALSHGNTIYF.

The J gene is TRBJ2-7, the V gene TRBV6-5, with 7 bases lining up with TRBD2. The CDR3 runs 15 residues. Germline V lookup: CDR1 MNHEY, CDR2 SVGAGI. V was clipped by 7 bases and J by 0 bases; unmatched bases: 9. The CDR3 reads CASIGGLFVSYEQYF. The CDR3, as DNA: TGTGCCAGCATTGGGGGACTATTTGTCTCCTACGAGCAGTACTTC.

The genes are TRBV6-5 and TRBJ2-1; 7 nucleotides align to TRBD2. Germline CDR1 is MNHEY and CDR2 is SVGAGI. V shed 6 bases and J 7 bases; nucleotides not matched to a gene: 9. The length of the CDR3 is 14 residues. The CDR3 loop is CASSGTMGGNEQFF. The CDR3 DNA is TGTGCCAGCAGCGGGACTATGGGTGGGAATGAGCAGTTCTTC.

This clone was observed a few times. CDR3 DNA sequence: TGTGCCAGCAGTTACTATCTAGAAGAGACCCAGTACTTC. It is translated as CASSYYLEETQYF. The chain employs TRBV6-6 and TRBJ2-5; D is undetermined. From germline, CDR1 is MNHNY and CDR2 SVGAGI (reference sequence). Deletions cut 1 base from V and 3 bases from J, with 6 bases between. This CDR3 has 13 residues.

This chain connects TRBV3-1 (or the pseudogene TRBV3-2) to TRBJ2-7, with 9 nucleotides matching TRBD2. The CDR3 is 16 amino acids. The J segment lost 5 bases and the V segment lost 1 base, leaving 9 bases of the junction unmatched. CDR1 is LGHDT and CDR2 is YNNKEL in the germline V gene (reference sequence). CDR3 sequence: CASSQGVRGRDNEQYF. The CDR3 DNA reads as TGTGCCAGCAGCCAAGGGGTGCGCGGGAGGGACAACGAGCAGTACTTC.

The genes are TRBV10-1 and TRBJ2-1; 9 nucleotides line up with TRBD2. The CDR3 has 12 amino acids. V dropped 6 bases and J dropped 9; count of bases not matched to a gene: 3. Germline CDR1 reads WNHNN; CDR2 reads SYGVQD (reference sequence). This CDR3 reads CASRGGRGEQFF. The DNA of the CDR3 is TGCGCCAGCAGAGGCGGGAGGGGTGAGCAGTTCTTC.

This chain links TRBV5-4 with TRBJ2-1; 12 bases agree with TRBD2. V trimming: 5 bases; J trimming: 4 bases; junction bases outside the gene matches: 4. Germline CDR1 and CDR2: SGHNT and YYREEE (reference sequence). This CDR3 contains 15 residues. This CDR3 reads CASRGGLAGYNEQFF. The CDR3 DNA sequence: TGTGCCAGCAGAGGAGGACTAGCGGGATACAATGAGCAGTTCTTC.

The rearrangement joins TRBV19 to TRBJ2-1; the match to TRBD1 covers 10 bases. CDR3 length: 15 amino acids. V shed 3 bases and J 7 bases; nucleotides not matched to a gene: 6. The germline V gene has CDR1 LNHDA and CDR2 SQIVND (reference sequence). The CDR3 sequence is CASSILRQGANEQFF. The CDR3 nucleotides read TGTGCCAGTAGTATCTTAAGACAGGGGGCAAATGAGCAGTTCTTC. Full variable domain (rest looked up from reference TRBV19 and TRBJ2-1): DGGITQSPKYLFRKEGQNVTLSCEQNLNHDAMYWYRQDPGQGLRLIYYSQIVNDFQKGDIAEGYSVSREKKESFPLTVTSAQKNPTAFYLCASSILRQGANEQFFGPGTRLTVL.

V gene TRBV3-1 (or the pseudogene TRBV3-2) combines with J gene TRBJ2-7, with 9 positions matching TRBD2. This CDR3 is 16 amino acids long. V trimming: 0 bases; J trimming: 6 bases; junction bases outside the gene matches: 9. In germline, CDR1 is LGHDT, CDR2 YNNKEL (reference sequence). DNA of the CDR3: TGTGCCAGCAGCCAAGAGTTCGGACTAGCGTTCGCCGAGCAGTACTTC. Its protein product is CASSQEFGLAFAEQYF.